The sequence of this T cell receptor beta chain was determined in a study of cytomegalovirus exposure and HLA in healthy donors. Whole-study results and caveats: Later, TCR association rates were found to vary by HLA locus, highest for DRB1 and lowest for HLA-C. Reported findings show TCR beta sequences accurately forecast HLA-A and HLA-B alleles in most subjects. Immune exposure was documented only through CMV serostatus.

PCR involved 60 Vbeta and 13 Jbeta primers. Libraries were prepared by immunoSEQ multiplex PCR; TCRdb keeps only in-frame clonotypes and omits some of them. The data show 120,000 or so clones, over 15% seen once. This clone was counted between two and nine times. Its target is unknown. This CDR3 has 18 residues. Looked up from germline, CDR1 is GTSNPN and CDR2 is SVGIG (reference sequence). With V trimmed by 1 base and J by 5 bases, 11 bases remained unmatched. The clonotype was recovered from a woman under 30 in good health and CMV-seronegative. V usage is TRBV30 and J usage is TRBJ2-3; 14 nucleotides match TRBD2. The sequenced material came from PBMCs. CDR3 DNA sequence: TGTGCCTGGAGTGCCCAGAGACTAGCGGGGGGGCCCAGAGATACGCAGTATTTT. It specifies CAWSAQRLAGGPRDTQYF. Based on the CDR3 plus reference TRBV30 and TRBJ2-3, the full variable domain is SQTIHQWPATLVQPVGSPLSLECTVEGTSNPNLYWYRQAAGRGLQLLFYSVGIGQISSEVPQNLSASRPQDRQFILSSKKLLLSDSGFYLCAWSAQRLAGGPRDTQYFGPGTRLTVL.